This passage covers 21 T cell receptor beta chains from one sample sequenced in a study of cytomegalovirus exposure and HLA in healthy donors. The table came from immunoSEQ multiplex PCR; TCRdb's copy has only in-frame clones and leaves some out. The sample has roughly 250,000 clones, around 85% seen once. Material: PBMCs. Receptor source: a woman in her thirties in good health and CMV-seropositive.

The genes are TRBV5-1 and TRBJ2-1; the D is unclear. Trimming shortened V by 6 bases and J by 4 bases, and 17 bases separated the two germline ends. The CDR3 is made up of 15 amino acids. Germline V gives CDR1 SGHRS, CDR2 YFSETQ. CDR3 sequence (DNA): TGCGCCAGCACCCCCTCGGTCGCCAATTACAATGAGCAGTTCTTC. Translated: CASTPSVANYNEQFF.

The rearrangement uses TRBV15 and TRBJ1-2; D not certain. The CDR3 is 15 amino acids. Trimming cost V 1 base and J 0 bases, with 9 bases left between them. Per the germline V gene, CDR1 is LNHNV and CDR2 is YYDKDF (reference sequence). CDR3 in DNA: TGTGCCACCAGCAGAGGATTCGGGGCTAACTATGGCTACACCTTC. This gives the protein CATSRGFGANYGYTF.

The V and J genes are TRBV7-2 and TRBJ2-6; perhaps TRBD2 as D (6 bases). V shed 1 base and J shed 2 bases, with 6 bases lying between them. Germline V lookup: CDR1 SGHTA, CDR2 FQGNSA. The CDR3 runs to 15 residues. CDR3 in DNA: TGTGCCAGCAGCTTAGGGGGGGCTGGGGCCAACGTCCTGACTTTC. Protein sequence: CASSLGGAGANVLTF.

V usage is TRBV6-1 and J usage is TRBJ1-2; 8 bases are a match to TRBD1. V trimming: 6 bases; J trimming: 4 bases; junction bases outside the gene matches: 7. From germline, CDR1 is MNHNS and CDR2 SASEGT. The CDR3 has 14 residues. The DNA of the CDR3 is TGTGCCAGCAGGCTTGACAGGGGCGGCTATGGCTACACCTTC. It translates to CASRLDRGGYGYTF.

The CDR3 region has the DNA TGCGCCAGCAGCTTTTTGGCGGGGAGCACAGATACGCAGTATTTT. Translating gives CASSFLAGSTDTQYF. The J gene is TRBJ2-3, the V gene TRBV5-1; a possible D gene is TRBD2 (6 bases). Germline lookup yields CDR1 SGHRS and CDR2 YFSETQ. The CDR3 has 15 residues. V was clipped by 2 bases and J by 0 bases, with 10 bases between them.

The V and J genes are TRBV2 and TRBJ2-1; possible D gene TRBD1, 5 bases. V was trimmed by 5 bases and J by 0 bases, leaving 11 bases between them. CDR1 is SNHLY and CDR2 is FYNNEI in the germline V gene. This CDR3 comprises 15 residues. The CDR3 DNA reads as TGTGCCAGCAGTTTTCAGGGTATCTCCTACAATGAGCAGTTCTTC. It yields the protein CASSFQGISYNEQFF.

V gene TRBV19 combines with J gene TRBJ2-1; 7 positions agree with TRBD2. The germline V gene has CDR1 LNHDA and CDR2 SQIVND (reference sequence). Trimming at V came to 4 bases and at J to 9 bases, leaving 12 bases not matched to a gene. The CDR3 length is 15 residues. CDR3 coding DNA: TGTGCCAGTAGTAACGGGGAGGGGTATCTTACTGAGCAGTTCTTC. Residues: CASSNGEGYLTEQFF.

The V gene is TRBV7-6, the J gene TRBJ1-5; TRBD1 matches at 8 bases. Germline CDR1 reads SGHVS; CDR2 reads FNYEAQ. V trimming: 4 bases; J trimming: 4 bases; junction bases outside the gene matches: 3. The CDR3 totals 14 residues. The chain's CDR3 is CASSSGGGNQPQHF. CDR3 nucleotide sequence: TGTGCCAGCAGCTCAGGGGGCGGAAATCAGCCCCAGCATTTT.

The chain combines TRBV19 with TRBJ1-2; D is unresolved. CDR1 LNHDA and CDR2 SQIVND come from the germline V gene (reference sequence). This CDR3 has 15 residues. Trimming took 7 bases from V and 2 from J, leaving 17 bases between them. CDR3 amino acids: CASTPPGDENYGYTF. In DNA, the CDR3 is TGTGCCAGTACCCCTCCGGGTGACGAGAACTATGGCTACACCTTC.

The rearrangement joins TRBV30 to TRBJ2-5, with D possibly TRBD1 on 8 matching bases. V lost 1 base and J lost 5, with 20 bases in between. Per the germline V gene, CDR1 is GTSNPN and CDR2 is SVGIG (reference sequence). The CDR3 has 16 amino acids. CDR3 amino acids: CAWSGGGRGPQETQYF. CDR3 nucleotides: TGTGCCTGGAGTGGGGGGGGCAGGGGGCCGCAGGAGACCCAGTACTTC. Drawing the rest from reference TRBV30 and TRBJ2-5, the complete variable domain is SQTIHQWPATLVQPVGSPLSLECTVEGTSNPNLYWYRQAAGRGLQLLFYSVGIGQISSEVPQNLSASRPQDRQFILSSKKLLLSDSGFYLCAWSGGGRGPQETQYFGPGTRLLVL.

J is TRBJ2-5 and V is TRBV5-1; TRBD1 is a possible D gene (5 bases). Per germline, CDR1 SGHRS and CDR2 YFSETQ. V was cut by 1 base and J by 3 bases, with 10 bases left in between. The CDR3 runs 14 residues. In DNA form, the CDR3 reads TGCGCCAGCAGCTTGTGGCAGGGCAAAGAGACCCAGTACTTC. Translated, it gives CASSLWQGKETQYF. Full variable domain (rest looked up from reference TRBV5-1 and TRBJ2-5): KAGVTQTPRYLIKTRGQQVTLSCSPISGHRSVSWYQQTPGQGLQFLFEYFSETQRNKGNFPGRFSGRQFSNSRSEMNVSTLELGDSALYLCASSLWQGKETQYFGPGTRLLVL.

This rearrangement joins TRBV6-6 to TRBJ2-1, with D tentatively TRBD2 (5 bases). CDR1 and CDR2 from the germline V gene are MNHNY and SVGAGI (reference sequence). V was shortened by 2 bases and J by 8 bases, with 7 bases between the two germline ends. The CDR3 is 12 amino acids. CDR3 coding DNA: TGTGCCAGCAGTTACATGGACTATGAGCAGTTCTTC. This codes for CASSYMDYEQFF.

On this clone itself: One end of the junction does not line up with germline, which may come from a read error. V usage is TRBV7-7 and J usage is TRBJ2-5, with a weak D call TRBD1 (6 bases). This CDR3 is built from 13 residues. Germline V gene data show CDR1 as SSHAT and CDR2 as FNYEAQ (reference sequence). Here the CDR3 DNA reads TGTGCTAGCAGCTCCGACAGGAGGGAGACCCAGTACTTC. This codes for CASSSDRRETQYF.

This clone was detected only a few times. The chain employs TRBV19 and TRBJ2-3; D gene uncertain. Germline-derived CDR1 and CDR2 are LNHDA and SQIVND (reference sequence). The CDR3 runs 15 residues. Between the trimmed V and J ends, which lost 5 bases and 0 bases, there was a span of 12 bases. The CDR3 region is CASSFLSTSTDTQYF. CDR3 sequence (DNA): TGTGCCAGTAGTTTCCTTAGTACTAGCACAGATACGCAGTATTTT.

The rearrangement joins TRBV5-1 to TRBJ1-2; no definite D call. CDR1 is SGHRS, CDR2 YFSETQ, per germline. The CDR3 has 14 amino acids. Trimming stripped 0 bases from V and 5 bases from J, with 11 bases between. CDR3 sequence (DNA): TGCGCCAGCAGCTTGGGGCAGGCCACATATGGCTACACCTTC. It yields the protein CASSLGQATYGYTF. Drawing the rest from reference TRBV5-1 and TRBJ1-2, the complete variable domain is KAGVTQTPRYLIKTRGQQVTLSCSPISGHRSVSWYQQTPGQGLQFLFEYFSETQRNKGNFPGRFSGRQFSNSRSEMNVSTLELGDSALYLCASSLGQATYGYTFGSGTRLTVV.

In its sample, this clone was seen a few times. This chain connects TRBV27 to TRBJ2-7; D gene ambiguous. The germline V gene encodes CDR1 MNHEY and CDR2 SMNVEV (reference sequence). V lost 4 bases and J lost 0, with 4 bases in between. CDR3 length: 12 amino acids. In DNA form, the CDR3 reads TGTGCCAGCAGTTACAGCTCCTACGAGCAGTACTTC. Its translation is CASSYSSYEQYF.

This rearrangement joins TRBV5-4 to TRBJ2-5; the D is unclear. Germline lookup yields CDR1 SGHNT and CDR2 YYREEE (reference sequence). V was pared by 1 base and J by 5 bases, with 9 bases between. There are 13 residues in the CDR3. This chain's CDR3 is CASSLFISETQYF. Written as DNA, the CDR3 is TGTGCCAGCAGCTTGTTTATTTCGGAGACCCAGTACTTC.

The chain uses TRBV18 and TRBJ1-1; TRBD1 might be the D (5 bases). This CDR3 has 16 amino acids. Germline CDR1 is KGHSH and CDR2 is LQKENI. Trimming stripped 0 bases from V and 1 base from J, with 12 bases between. The CDR3 region has the DNA TGTGCCAGCTCACCACCGGGGAAAGGGGAGAACACTGAAGCTTTCTTT. This gives the protein CASSPPGKGENTEAFF.

The genes are TRBV7-6 and TRBJ2-7, with 7 bases aligning to TRBD1. V gave up 1 base and J gave up 2 bases; unmatched junction bases: 2. Germline V gene lookup returns CDR1 SGHVS and CDR2 FNYEAQ. The CDR3 totals 14 residues. CDR3 DNA: TGTGCCAGCAGCTTAGGAGGGACAGCCTACGAGCAGTACTTC. Translation: CASSLGGTAYEQYF.

This rearrangement joins TRBV28 to TRBJ2-7; weak D call: TRBD1 (6 bases). This CDR3 has 12 residues. Germline CDR1 reads MDHEN; CDR2 reads SYDVKM. V shed 8 bases and J shed 2 bases, with 10 bases lying between them. CDR3 region: CASGTGPYEQYF. The CDR3 DNA is TGTGCCAGCGGAACAGGGCCCTACGAGCAGTACTTC.

This rearrangement joins TRBV7-9 to TRBJ1-1; 9 bases agree with TRBD1. CDR3 size: 12 residues. The V gene's germline CDR1 is SEHNR and CDR2 FQNEAQ (reference sequence). J gave up 6 bases and V 5 bases, and 1 base lay outside the gene matches. The CDR3 is CASSRQGAEAFF. As DNA, the CDR3 is TGTGCCAGCAGCAGACAGGGGGCTGAAGCTTTCTTT. Supplemented by reference TRBV7-9 and TRBJ1-1, the full variable domain reads DTGVSQNPRHKITKRGQNVTFRCDPISEHNRLYWYRQTLGQGPEFLTYFQNEAQLEKSRLLSDRFSAERPKGSFSTLEIQRTEQGDSAMYLCASSRQGAEAFFGQGTRLTVV.